This TCR beta chain derives from a study of shared clonotypes between healthy human individuals. V was trimmed by 5 bases and J by 5 bases, leaving 15 bases between them. The CDR3 loop spans 14 amino acids. Germline V lookup: CDR1 SNHLY, CDR2 FYNNEI. For sorted subsets, 150 to 250 ng DNA per replicate equaled 33,000 or so T cell genomes. Profiled with immunoSEQ multiplex PCR; TCRdb holds only in-frame clones, not every one. The sample carries about 600,000 clones, about 96% recorded once. Sequenced material: naive CD4+ T cells sorted from blood. Described subset: CD45RA+ positively selected. The chain is built from TRBV2 and TRBJ2-5; tentatively, D is TRBD1 or TRBD2 (5 bases each). This clonotype originated in a woman aged 25 to 45 in good health. CDR3 coding DNA: TGTGCCAGCAGTACGCAGGGAGATAGGGAGACCCAGTACTTC. Translating gives CASSTQGDRETQYF. Full variable domain (outside the CDR3, taken from reference TRBV2 and TRBJ2-5): EPEVTQTPSHQVTQMGQEVILRCVPISNHLYFYWYRQILGQKVEFLVSFYNNEISEKSEIFDDQFSVERPDGSNFTLKIRSTKLEDSAMYFCASSTQGDRETQYFGPGTRLLVL.